The next 30 T cell receptor beta chains were all read from a single sample in a study of T cells after yellow fever vaccination (dated by TCRdb to the late 2010s). Libraries were constructed by 5' RACE. Sequenced on an Illumina NovaSeq 6000. TCRdb passed the public sequencing reads through fastp at Q25 and MiXCR, retaining productive beta sequences. One record per CDR3 amino acid sequence lists the most common genes and DNA. Within this sample are approximately 240,000 distinct CDR3 sequences, with around 3.5% of them counted one time only. The ten largest clones take up around 19% of the sample. What this sample's treatment or condition label stands for: live attenuated yellow fever vaccine strain. The material sequenced was PBMCs, taken 15 days after the yellow fever booster vaccination. These receptors all come from a man aged 18 to 29 who received the YFV17D yellow fever vaccine.

This clonotype was seen many times. V and J are TRBV7-2 and TRBJ1-3; 8 bases are shared with TRBD1. This CDR3 comprises 15 residues. The germline CDR1 and CDR2 sequences are SGHTA and FQGNSA. The ends lost 4 bases at V and 4 bases at J; junction bases unmatched: 6. CDR3 in DNA: TGTGCCAGCAGCTCACAGGGGGGACCCGGAAACACCATATATTTT. This translates into CASSSQGGPGNTIYF.

There are many counts of this clonotype. This chain joins TRBV7-2 and TRBJ2-3; D may be TRBD1 (6 bases). Trimming cost V 5 bases and J 5 bases, with 14 bases left between them. Germline V gives CDR1 SGHTA, CDR2 FQGNSA. This CDR3 has 14 amino acids. This CDR3 reads CASSVPGERDTQYF. The CDR3 nucleotides read TGTGCCAGCAGCGTACCAGGGGAACGAGATACGCAGTATTTT. The variable domain in full, with the rest retrieved from reference TRBV7-2 and TRBJ2-3, is GAGVSQSPSNKVTEKGKDVELRCDPISGHTALYWYRQSLGQGLEFLIYFQGNSAPDKSGLPSDRFSAERTGGSVSTLTIQRTQQEDSAVYLCASSVPGERDTQYFGPGTRLTVL.

Turning to this clonotype: This may stem from a read error, because a much larger clone lies one nucleotide away. The V gene is TRBV5-1, the J gene TRBJ2-4, with 7 positions matching TRBD1. The length of the CDR3 is 13 residues. CDR1 SGHRS and CDR2 YFSETQ come from the germline V gene. The CDR3: CAGSPDRVGIQYF. The CDR3 DNA reads TGCGCCGGCAGCCCTGACAGGGTGGGCATTCAGTACTTC.

This clonotype was seen repeatedly, ten times or more. The rearrangement links TRBV20-1 to TRBJ1-6; no clear D gene. Germline V gene lookup returns CDR1 DFQATT and CDR2 SNEGSKA (reference sequence). Trimming removed 3 bases at V and 0 bases at J, with 6 bases between. This CDR3 contains 14 residues. CDR3 residues: CSASPSSYNSPLHF. DNA for the CDR3: TGCAGTGCTAGCCCCAGCTCCTATAATTCACCCCTCCACTTT.

This clonotype was detected many times. The genes are TRBV7-2 and TRBJ2-1, with a possible D match to TRBD1 (5 bases). The CDR3 sequence is 13 residues long. Trimming left V 3 bases short and J 5 bases short, with 8 bases between. Per the germline V gene, CDR1 is SGHTA and CDR2 is FQGNSA. The CDR3 here is CASSFKDNNEQFF. The CDR3 DNA reads as TGTGCCAGCAGCTTCAAGGACAACAATGAGCAGTTCTTC.

This clonotype was counted at least ten times. The rearrangement uses TRBV7-2 and TRBJ2-5, with D possibly being TRBD1 (6 bases). The CDR3 has 15 amino acids. In germline, CDR1 is SGHTA, CDR2 FQGNSA. V was cut by 3 bases and J by 5 bases, with 16 bases left in between. The CDR3 loop is CASSFGVGQGETQYF. CDR3 sequence (DNA): TGTGCCAGCAGCTTCGGTGTCGGCCAGGGGGAGACCCAGTACTTC.

This clonotype showed up just a few times. This chain uses TRBV12-3 or TRBV12-4 with TRBJ1-1; 9 nucleotides line up with TRBD1. V was pared by 6 bases and J by 2 bases, with 4 bases of the junction left unmatched. This CDR3 region has 14 residues. DNA for the CDR3: TGTGCCAGCAGGAACAGGGGGCCTAACACTGAAGCTTTCTTT. Amino acid sequence: CASRNRGPNTEAFF.

This clonotype came up many times. CDR3 bases: TGTGCCAGCAGTTTCGGCGGGGGGGCCGACGAGCAGTACTTC. It yields the protein CASSFGGGADEQYF. The chain combines TRBV12-3 or TRBV12-4 with TRBJ2-7; TRBD2 matches at 9 bases. With 3 bases clipped from V and 5 bases from J, the junction kept 5 bases outside the gene matches. This CDR3 comprises 14 residues.

The CDR3 reads CASSSLDMASTDTQYF. Here the CDR3 DNA reads TGTGCCAGCAGTTCCCTAGACATGGCGAGCACAGATACGCAGTATTTT. The rearrangement joins TRBV2 to TRBJ2-3; D is undetermined. Germline V gene lookup returns CDR1 SNHLY and CDR2 FYNNEI. The V gene lost 5 bases and the J gene lost 0 bases, with 15 bases spanning the gap. The CDR3 contains 16 residues.

This clonotype showed up many times. J is TRBJ1-3 and V is TRBV29-1, with a possible D match to TRBD1 (5 bases). Germline CDR1 is SQVTM and CDR2 is ANQGSEA. The CDR3 extends over 13 amino acids. Trimming cost V 8 bases and J 0 bases, with 11 bases left between them. CDR3 region: CSIARDSGNTIYF. CDR3 sequence (DNA): TGCAGCATTGCCAGGGACTCTGGAAACACCATATATTTT.

The table lists this clonotype with many counts. The gene calls are TRBV29-1 and TRBJ2-2, with D perhaps assigned TRBD1 or TRBD2 (6 bases each). The germline V gene encodes CDR1 SQVTM and CDR2 ANQGSEA. Trimming removed 2 bases at V and 3 bases at J, with 16 bases between. The CDR3 has 16 amino acids. The CDR3 nucleotides read TGCAGCGTTGAATTAGTACAGGGCGGGGACACCGGGGAGCTGTTTTTT. This gives the protein CSVELVQGGDTGELFF.

The sample holds many counts of this clonotype. This chain connects TRBV7-9 to TRBJ2-7, with unresolved D. V dropped 6 bases and J dropped 3 bases, with 9 bases sitting between them. The CDR3 spans 12 residues. Germline lookup yields CDR1 SEHNR and CDR2 FQNEAQ (reference sequence). The CDR3 spells CASSFSLYEQYF. The CDR3 DNA reads TGTGCCAGCAGTTTTAGCCTCTACGAGCAGTACTTC. Full variable domain (outside the CDR3, taken from reference TRBV7-9 and TRBJ2-7): DTGVSQNPRHKITKRGQNVTFRCDPISEHNRLYWYRQTLGQGPEFLTYFQNEAQLEKSRLLSDRFSAERPKGSFSTLEIQRTEQGDSAMYLCASSFSLYEQYFGPGTRLTVT.

The table lists this clonotype with a few counts. This chain joins TRBV20-1 and TRBJ2-7, with no clear D. Germline-derived CDR1 and CDR2 are DFQATT and SNEGSKA (reference sequence). This CDR3 comprises 14 residues. The V end lost 1 base, the J end lost 4 bases, and 14 bases lay between the germline ends. CDR3 in amino acids: CSARGGSFEYEQYF. The DNA for the CDR3 is TGCAGTGCTAGAGGTGGTTCGTTTGAGTACGAGCAGTACTTC.

Remarks on this clonotype: This sequence may be a read error, since a much larger clone differs from it by one base. This chain uses TRBV4-2 with TRBJ1-2; D might be TRBD1 (5 bases). Trimming took 0 bases from V and 3 from J, leaving 11 bases between them. Germline CDR1 LGHNA, CDR2 YNFKEQ. The CDR3 is 15 residues long. The CDR3 region has the DNA TGTGCCAGCAGCCAAGACGGGCAGACAGACTATGGCTACACCTTC. Protein product: CASSQDGQTDYGYTF.

Of note for this clonotype: A read error may produce the germline difference seen at one junction end. CDR3 region: CASGLETKYF. The DNA for the CDR3 is TGTGCCAGCGGATTGGAGACCAAGTACTTC. The genes are TRBV5-4 and TRBJ2-5; no reliable D call. The germline gives CDR1 SGHNT, CDR2 YYREEE (reference sequence). The CDR3 runs to 10 residues.

This clonotype showed up many times. The chain recombines TRBV12-3 or TRBV12-4 with TRBJ1-1; no clear D gene. This CDR3 is 12 amino acids long. Trimming removed 3 bases at V and 6 bases at J, with 8 bases between. In nucleotides, the CDR3 is TGTGCCAGCAGTTTTGAAAAGCCTGAAGCTTTCTTT. This gives the protein CASSFEKPEAFF.

Ten or more counts support this clonotype. V usage is TRBV4-3 and J usage is TRBJ2-7, with unresolved D. Germline V CDR1 and CDR2: LGHNA, YSLEER. V gave up 1 base and J gave up 2 bases, with 12 bases separating them. This CDR3 comprises 15 residues. The CDR3 is CASSQVPSVTYEQYF. The DNA of the CDR3 is TGCGCCAGCAGCCAAGTTCCATCGGTCACCTACGAGCAGTACTTC.

This clonotype has ten or more counts. The CDR3 is CASSPRRDTQYF. The CDR3 DNA reads as TGTGCCAGCAGCCCAAGGCGAGATACGCAGTATTTT. The rearrangement joins TRBV6-6 to TRBJ2-3, with no clear D. The V and J ends lost 6 bases and 5 bases respectively, with 9 bases between them. Germline V gives CDR1 MNHNY, CDR2 SVGAGI (reference sequence). The CDR3 totals 12 residues.

V is TRBV20-1 and J is TRBJ2-1; weak D call: TRBD1 (5 bases). With 6 bases removed from V and 0 bases from J, the gap between germline ends came to 12 bases. The CDR3 loop spans 14 amino acids. Germline V gene sequence: CDR1 DFQATT, CDR2 SNEGSKA (reference sequence). CDR3 nucleotides: TGCAGTGCAAGTCTAGGGGCCTCCTACAATGAGCAGTTCTTC. Its protein is CSASLGASYNEQFF.

Ten or more counts support this clonotype. This rearrangement joins TRBV7-8 to TRBJ2-2; D remains ambiguous. The CDR3 sequence is 17 residues long. The ends were cut back, 2 bases at V and 0 bases at J, with 13 bases in the middle. The germline gives CDR1 SGHVS, CDR2 FQNEAQ. The CDR3 loop is CASSLRKAGPNTGELFF. DNA of the CDR3: TGTGCCAGCAGCTTAAGAAAGGCAGGTCCGAACACCGGGGAGCTGTTTTTT.

In this sample, this clonotype turned up many times. The rearrangement joins TRBV12-3 or TRBV12-4 to TRBJ2-3; TRBD2 might be the D (6 bases). The CDR3 totals 13 residues. V dropped 6 bases and J dropped 9 bases, with 16 bases sitting between them. The CDR3 DNA sequence: TGTGCCAGCAGATCCCTTGACGGGAGAACGCAGTATTTT. Protein sequence: CASRSLDGRTQYF.

This clonotype was observed at least ten times. The chain is built from TRBV20-1 and TRBJ2-5; no clear D gene. Germline assignment: CDR1 DFQATT and CDR2 SNEGSKA (reference sequence). CDR3 length: 14 amino acids. V was cut by 1 base and J by 5 bases, with 14 bases left in between. CDR3 nucleotides: TGCAGTGCTAGAGTCACGGCCAGAACGGAGACCCAGTACTTC. Protein product: CSARVTARTETQYF.

In its sample, this clonotype was seen many times. J is TRBJ2-4 and V is TRBV10-2, with no clear D. Trimming pared 6 bases from V and 5 bases from J, leaving 8 bases between. Per the germline V gene, CDR1 is WSHSY and CDR2 is SAAADI. The CDR3 totals 12 residues. The CDR3 sequence: CASRTGENIQYF. The CDR3 coding sequence is TGCGCCAGCAGAACCGGCGAAAACATTCAGTACTTC.

In its sample, this clonotype was seen many times. This sequence joins TRBV6-2 or TRBV6-3 and TRBJ2-1, with 7 bases matching TRBD1. Germline-derived CDR1 and CDR2 are MNHEY and SVGEGT. This CDR3 contains 13 residues. Trimming cost V 10 bases and J 4 bases; bases outside gene matches: 7. The DNA for the CDR3 is TGTGCCATATCCGGGACAGAATACAATGAGCAGTTCTTC. Its protein is CAISGTEYNEQFF.

This clonotype showed up many times. The gene calls are TRBV7-2 and TRBJ2-3; the match to TRBD2 covers 9 bases. Germline assignment: CDR1 SGHTA and CDR2 FQGNSA. The CDR3 covers 15 residues. Germline trimming cut 3 bases from V and 6 bases from J; bases unmatched to any gene: 7. The CDR3 region has the DNA TGTGCCAGCAGCTTTAGCGGGGGACGCCCGGATACGCAGTATTTT. Residues: CASSFSGGRPDTQYF.

A note on this clonotype: Because the CDR3's place on the DNA is in doubt, the DNA is left out and the CDR3 is given as listed by TCRdb. The CDR3 region is CASSHPQPGSCFF. The rearrangement uses TRBV4-1 and TRBJ2-2; TRBD1 is the table's D call, not checked against the DNA. The CDR3 numbers 13 amino acids, ends counted. CDR1 and CDR2 (germline): MGHRA, YSYEKL.

Ten or more counts support this clonotype. The V gene is TRBV7-2, the J gene TRBJ2-6; D may be TRBD1 or TRBD2 (5 bases each). The CDR3 has 16 amino acids. Trimming pared 0 bases from V and 4 bases from J, leaving 10 bases between. The V gene's germline CDR1 is SGHTA and CDR2 FQGNSA. The CDR3 DNA is TGTGCCAGCAGCTTAGCTGGGGGTGCCGGGGCCAACGTCCTGACTTTC. It translates to CASSLAGGAGANVLTF.

This clonotype showed up many times. The chain carries TRBV5-4 and TRBJ2-1; maybe TRBD2 (6 bases). Trimming stripped 1 base from V and 5 bases from J, with 13 bases between. Per the germline V gene, CDR1 is SGHNT and CDR2 is YYREEE (reference sequence). The CDR3 has 15 amino acids. CDR3 region: CASSLIGTYDNEQFF. Here the CDR3 DNA reads TGTGCCAGCAGCTTGATCGGGACTTACGACAATGAGCAGTTCTTC.

At least ten counts were recorded for this clonotype. This chain joins TRBV20-1 and TRBJ1-2; D gene ambiguous. V was cut by 5 bases and J by 5 bases, with 9 bases left in between. The CDR3 totals 11 residues. Per germline, CDR1 DFQATT and CDR2 SNEGSKA (reference sequence). The CDR3, as DNA: TGCAGTGCTGGCAGTGCGTATGGCTACACCTTC. Translation gives CSAGSAYGYTF.

This clonotype was observed at least ten times. This sequence joins TRBV19 and TRBJ1-1, with D possibly TRBD1 on 5 matching bases. CDR3 length equals 14 residues. From germline, CDR1 is LNHDA and CDR2 SQIVND (reference sequence). V lost 8 bases to trimming and J lost 0 bases, with 13 bases between them. The CDR3 loop reads CASHPRAVNTEAFF. The CDR3 nucleotides are TGTGCCAGTCACCCCAGGGCGGTGAACACTGAAGCTTTCTTT.